The following is a T cell receptor beta chain sequence with its context. The source of the sample is a study of blood T cell repertoires in COVID-19. Study context: Sites in the United States, Italy and Spain provided acute and convalescent COVID-19 samples. Sources were T cells, B-cell-depleted T cells, or PBMCs; the material itself was cDNA or gDNA.

With 6 bases clipped from V and 4 bases from J, the junction kept 10 bases outside the gene matches. Germline assignment: CDR1 MNHEY and CDR2 SVGAGI. The CDR3 is made up of 15 amino acids. How the authors handled the data: Amplifying reference gene primers gave estimates of nucleated cell counts. The table came from immunoSEQ multiplex PCR; TCRdb's copy has only in-frame clones and leaves some out. V and J calls and clone size come straight from that table; D and trimming were deduced from the DNA. The sample yields about 78,000 clones, around 77% seen once. The chain is built from TRBV6-5 and TRBJ1-2; 8 bases are a match to TRBD1. This receptor was identified in a human donor in a cohort sampled during active COVID-19. Material: peripheral blood. The CDR3: CASSRVGQGTYGYTF. The DNA of the CDR3 is TGTGCCAGCAGCAGGGTCGGACAGGGCACCTATGGCTACACCTTC.